Presented here are 7 T cell receptor beta chains from one specimen sequenced in a study of blood T cells in healthy people across ages. Combining a sample-barcoded 5' primer with a J-beta primer mix, a second PCR ran for roughly 7 to 12 cycles. TCRdb itself ran the 5' RACE reads through MiXCR, one entry per CDR3 protein. The data show 1.2 million to 1.5 million distinct CDR3 sequences, roughly 40% seen once. The sample was blood. The receptor set was obtained from a woman aged 18-35 years in good health.

The chain carries TRBV10-3 and TRBJ2-1, with TRBD2 identical over 8 bases. This CDR3 contains 14 residues. The J segment lost 0 bases and the V segment lost 10 bases, leaving 5 bases of the junction unmatched. Germline CDR1 and CDR2: ENHRY and SYGVKD. DNA for the CDR3: TGTGCCACCAGCGGGGGACTCTCCTACAATGAGCAGTTCTTC. Translated, it gives CATSGGLSYNEQFF.

This clonotype was seen a single time. The J gene is TRBJ2-6, the V gene TRBV4-1; D might be TRBD1 or TRBD2, each matching 5 bases. V was clipped by 0 bases and J by 2 bases, with 14 bases between them. CDR1 MGHRA and CDR2 YSYEKL come from the germline V gene. This CDR3 comprises 18 residues. CDR3 in amino acids: CASSQEGYVGAGANVLTF. The CDR3 DNA reads TGCGCCAGCAGCCAAGAAGGTTACGTGGGGGCTGGGGCCAACGTCCTGACTTTC.

V gene TRBV21-1 combines with J gene TRBJ1-1; TRBD1 is the table's D call, not checked against the DNA. TRBV21-1 is an annotated pseudogene. The CDR3 loop spans 16 amino acids. The CDR3 region has the DNA TGTGCCAGCAGCAACCCGACAGGGGGCGTGAACACTGAAGCTTTCTTT. Translation: CASSNPTGGVNTEAFF.

This clonotype was detected a few times. The rearrangement joins TRBV12-3 or TRBV12-4 to TRBJ2-5; 10 nucleotides align to TRBD2. The CDR3 contains 16 residues. V shed 5 bases and J 3 bases; nucleotides not matched to a gene: 9. The CDR3 region is CASSPRTSGNEETQYF. The DNA of the CDR3 is TGTGCCAGCAGTCCCCGGACTAGCGGAAATGAAGAGACCCAGTACTTC.

This clonotype occurred a few times. This chain links TRBV7-2 with TRBJ2-4; D unclear. Germline V lookup: CDR1 SGHTA, CDR2 FQGNSA. Trimming took off 2 bases at V and 2 bases at J, with 7 bases between the two ends. There are 14 residues in the CDR3. CDR3 coding DNA: TGTGCCAGCAGCTTAAGGGATCCCAAAAACATTCAGTACTTC. Encoded protein: CASSLRDPKNIQYF.

The gene calls are TRBV10-3 and TRBJ2-2, with TRBD1 matching over 9 bases. The CDR3 totals 14 residues. V was clipped by 6 bases and J by 7 bases; unmatched bases: 6. Germline loops: CDR1 ENHRY, CDR2 SYGVKD. The CDR3 reads CAIRGTGSSGELFF. CDR3 DNA: TGTGCCATCAGGGGGACAGGGTCGAGCGGGGAGCTGTTTTTT.

The chain recombines TRBV18 with TRBJ2-1; 9 bases map to TRBD2. The CDR3 extends over 14 amino acids. Germline CDR1 is KGHSH and CDR2 is LQKENI. Trimming removed 3 bases from V and 8 bases from J; junction bases left unmatched: 5. The CDR3 DNA reads TGTGCCAGCTCACCTAGCGGGAGTGTCGATGAGCAGTTCTTC. Protein sequence: CASSPSGSVDEQFF.